Presented here are 12 T cell receptor beta chains from one specimen sequenced in a study of T-cell memory formation after mild COVID-19 (dated by TCRdb to the early 2020s). The protocol used for the library was 5' RACE. TCRdb lists the instrument as Illumina NovaSeq 6000. Using fastp trimming at Q25 and MiXCR clonotype assembly, TCRdb reanalyzed the public sequencing data and kept in-frame beta chains. Here each entry gathers all rows of one CDR3 protein and keeps the most common genes and DNA. This sample comprises about 110,000 distinct CDR3 sequences, 15% to 20% of them detected only once. Roughly 27% of the sample comes from the top ten. The sequencing input was PBMCs or a T cell subset sorted from them (not recorded which). All receptors derive from an adult woman who had mild COVID-19 (a few samples of this study predate the infection). The sample titles of this study are shuffled in the database, so cell type and time point are left out; the donor was told from shared clones.

This clonotype was found a few times. The chain has TRBV4-3 and TRBJ2-1; D not resolved. The length of the CDR3 is 14 residues. The V end lost 2 bases, the J end lost 3 bases, and 8 bases lay between the germline ends. CDR1 is LGHNA, CDR2 YSLEER, per germline. The CDR3 DNA sequence: TGCGCCAGCAGCCAAAAGGGAAGCTACAATGAGCAGTTCTTC. It specifies CASSQKGSYNEQFF.

This clonotype showed up just a few times. The junction departs from the called germline gene at one end, perhaps through a read error. The V and J genes are TRBV7-8 and TRBJ2-5; 10 bases are shared with TRBD2. Germline CDR1 SGHVS, CDR2 FQNEAQ. The CDR3 spans 15 residues. This chain's CDR3 is CASSLAGVGRETQYF. In DNA, the CDR3 is TGTGCCAGCAGCCTAGCGGGAGTGGGTCGAGAGACCCAGTACTTC.

In this sample, this clonotype turned up a few times. The rearrangement links TRBV12-3 or TRBV12-4 to TRBJ2-3; 7 positions agree with TRBD1. The CDR3 runs 16 residues. J gave up 6 bases and V 10 bases, and 19 bases lay outside the gene matches. The CDR3 protein is CATPPAGQVLFDTQYF. The CDR3 nucleotides read TGTGCCACCCCACCCGCTGGACAGGTCCTGTTCGATACGCAGTATTTT.

The chain couples TRBV9 to TRBJ2-6; no firm D call. Trimming took 0 bases from V and 0 from J, leaving 1 base between them. The CDR3 extends over 14 amino acids. Germline V gene data show CDR1 as SGDLS and CDR2 as YYNGEE. The CDR3 region is CASSVGSGANVLTF. Written as DNA, the CDR3 is TGTGCCAGCAGCGTAGGCTCTGGGGCCAACGTCCTGACTTTC.

This clonotype was seen more than once but under ten times. The rearrangement uses TRBV30 and TRBJ2-7, with 9 nucleotides matching TRBD1. V dropped 6 bases and J dropped 6; count of bases not matched to a gene: 6. CDR3 length equals 12 residues. Germline loops: CDR1 GTSNPN, CDR2 SVGIG (reference sequence). CDR3 nucleotides: TGTGCCTGCCTGACAGGGGGAGGCGAGCAGTACTTC. Its translation: CACLTGGGEQYF.

In this sample, this clonotype turned up a few times. The rearrangement uses TRBV27 and TRBJ1-5, with 8 nucleotides matching TRBD1. The CDR3 totals 15 residues. Germline-derived CDR1 and CDR2 are MNHEY and SMNVEV (reference sequence). Unmatched junction bases numbered 4, after V lost 1 base and J lost 5 bases. CDR3 protein: CASSLWTGRDQPQHF. The CDR3 DNA reads as TGTGCCAGCAGTTTATGGACAGGGAGAGATCAGCCCCAGCATTTT.

The chain carries TRBV4-2 and TRBJ2-7, with 9 bases identical to TRBD1. This CDR3 is built from 16 residues. V shed 3 bases and J 2 bases; nucleotides not matched to a gene: 8. Germline values: CDR1 LGHNA, CDR2 YNFKEQ. The CDR3 DNA is TGTGCCAGCAGCCAGGAGTGGACAGGGGACCCCTACGAGCAGTACTTC. The encoded protein is CASSQEWTGDPYEQYF.

The rearrangement uses TRBV6-2 or TRBV6-3 and TRBJ2-3; 8 nucleotides match TRBD1. The germline V gene has CDR1 MNHEY and CDR2 SVGEGT. V lost 4 bases and J lost 2; bases outside the gene matches: 5. The CDR3 covers 15 residues. The CDR3 loop reads CASSSGQVDTDTQYF. CDR3 nucleotide sequence: TGTGCCAGCAGTTCGGGACAGGTAGACACAGATACGCAGTATTTT.

This clonotype showed up just once. This sequence joins TRBV7-9 and TRBJ2-5; 9 bases map to TRBD2. Trimming removed 1 base from V and 3 bases from J; junction bases left unmatched: 3. This CDR3 comprises 15 residues. CDR1 and CDR2 from the germline V gene are SEHNR and FQNEAQ (reference sequence). CDR3: CASSLVSGGEETQYF. As DNA, the CDR3 is TGTGCCAGCAGCTTAGTTAGCGGGGGAGAAGAGACCCAGTACTTC.

The sample holds a few counts of this clonotype. The gene calls are TRBV12-3 or TRBV12-4 and TRBJ2-3, with D maybe TRBD2 (5 bases). Trimming shortened V by 6 bases and J by 2 bases, and 12 bases separated the two germline ends. The CDR3 length is 14 residues. Here the CDR3 DNA reads TGTGCCAGCAGAGGTAGACTAACCACAGATACGCAGTATTTT. The encoded protein is CASRGRLTTDTQYF.

The chain joins TRBV12-3 or TRBV12-4 to TRBJ2-3; 8 bases fit TRBD2. With 2 bases clipped from V and 5 bases from J, the junction kept 3 bases outside the gene matches. The CDR3 spans 14 residues. The CDR3 DNA is TGTGCCAGCAGTTTAAGACTAGCGAAAGATACGCAGTATTTT. The encoded protein is CASSLRLAKDTQYF.

This clonotype was observed a handful of times. The CDR3 DNA follows: TGTGCCACCAGCCCTCGGACTAGCGGGGGGGCAGATACGCAGTATTTT. Residues: CATSPRTSGGADTQYF. V usage is TRBV15 and J usage is TRBJ2-3; 15 positions match TRBD2. With V trimmed by 5 bases and J by 4 bases, 4 bases remained unmatched. Germline V gene sequence: CDR1 LNHNV, CDR2 YYDKDF (reference sequence). The CDR3 consists of 16 residues. Supplemented by reference TRBV15 and TRBJ2-3, the full variable domain reads DAMVIQNPRYQVTQFGKPVTLSCSQTLNHNVMYWYQQKSSQAPKLLFHYYDKDFNNEADTPDNFQSRRPNTSFCFLDIRSPGLGDTAMYLCATSPRTSGGADTQYFGPGTRLTVL.